A single sample gave rise to the 14 T cell receptor beta chains below, sequenced in a study of CD8+CD57+ T cells in acquired aplastic anemia. Investigators profiled TCR beta VDJ and CDR3 from genomic DNA template. MiXCR, applied by TCRdb to the reads, yields one record per CDR3 protein. The sample carries 50,000 to 65,000 distinct CDR3 sequences, just over 55% recorded once. Sequenced patients had shown CD8+CD57+ cell expansion by flow cytometry. Sequencing used sorted CD4+, CD8+, or CD8+CD57+ T cells (not recorded which) from PBMCs. These TCRs come from a human donor with aplastic anemia.

This clonotype has a single count. The chain recombines TRBV19 with TRBJ1-2; 8 positions match TRBD1. J gave up 4 bases and V 5 bases, and 6 bases lay outside the gene matches. Germline loops: CDR1 LNHDA, CDR2 SQIVND (reference sequence). CDR3 length equals 14 residues. The CDR3 bases are TGTGCCAGTAGTGTCCGGGACAGGAGCTATGGCTACACCTTC. It translates to CASSVRDRSYGYTF.

This clonotype was observed many times. The chain uses TRBV28 and TRBJ2-7, with TRBD1 identical over 7 bases. Germline CDR1 MDHEN, CDR2 SYDVKM. CDR3 length: 14 amino acids. V trimming: 7 bases; J trimming: 5 bases; junction bases outside the gene matches: 11. CDR3 in amino acids: CASTPTGVVHEQYF. CDR3 sequence (DNA): TGTGCCAGCACTCCAACAGGGGTTGTGCACGAGCAGTACTTC.

V is TRBV7-9 and J is TRBJ2-5; no clear D. The ends were cut back, 5 bases at V and 5 bases at J, with 9 bases in the middle. The CDR3 sequence is 12 residues long. CDR1 and CDR2 (germline): SEHNR, FQNEAQ (reference sequence). Here the CDR3 DNA reads TGTGCCAGCAGCCGCCTTGGGGAGACCCAGTACTTC. The encoded protein is CASSRLGETQYF.

The V and J genes are TRBV24-1 and TRBJ1-2; 9 positions match TRBD1. The germline V gene has CDR1 KGHDR and CDR2 SFDVKD. The CDR3 is 16 residues long. After removal of 2 bases from V and 7 bases from J, the junction contained 10 bases not matched to a gene. The CDR3 region has the DNA TGTGCCACCAGTGATTCGGGGGACAGGGTCTTGAGTGGCTACACCTTC. The encoded protein is CATSDSGDRVLSGYTF.

This clonotype was recorded a few times. The chain is built from TRBV2 and TRBJ1-4, with a weak D call TRBD1 (6 bases). The CDR3 extends over 15 amino acids. V lost 6 bases and J 0 bases, leaving 11 bases between the germline ends. Germline values: CDR1 SNHLY, CDR2 FYNNEI. CDR3 region: CASSPRGPTNEKLFF. CDR3 coding DNA: TGTGCCAGCAGCCCCAGGGGTCCAACTAATGAAAAACTGTTTTTT.

This chain joins TRBV19 and TRBJ1-1; D gene uncertain. Germline V gene data show CDR1 as LNHDA and CDR2 as SQIVND (reference sequence). The CDR3 consists of 12 residues. Trimming left V 7 bases short and J 2 bases short, with 8 bases between. CDR3 sequence reads: CASILDNTEAFF. CDR3 nucleotides: TGTGCCAGTATCTTGGACAACACTGAAGCTTTCTTT.

In DNA, the CDR3 is TGTGCCAGCAGTAACCAACAGGGGGAGGAGACCCAGTACTTC. Translation: CASSNQQGEETQYF. The chain links TRBV7-2 to TRBJ2-5; 8 nucleotides match TRBD1. V was pared by 6 bases and J by 5 bases, with 8 bases of the junction left unmatched. Per the germline V gene, CDR1 is SGHTA and CDR2 is FQGNSA. The CDR3 extends over 14 amino acids. The whole variable domain, remainder taken from reference TRBV7-2 and TRBJ2-5, is GAGVSQSPSNKVTEKGKDVELRCDPISGHTALYWYRQSLGQGLEFLIYFQGNSAPDKSGLPSDRFSAERTGGSVSTLTIQRTQQEDSAVYLCASSNQQGEETQYFGPGTRLLVL.

The rearrangement joins TRBV9 to TRBJ1-1; D not certain. The CDR3 contains 12 residues. Trimming cost V 2 bases and J 4 bases, with 6 bases left between them. Per the germline V gene, CDR1 is SGDLS and CDR2 is YYNGEE. The CDR3 spells CASSVGGTEAFF. Here the CDR3 DNA reads TGTGCCAGCAGCGTGGGAGGCACTGAAGCTTTCTTT. The full variable domain, in which reference TRBV9 and TRBJ1-1 provide the parts outside the CDR3, is DSGVTQTPKHLITATGQRVTLRCSPRSGDLSVYWYQQSLDQGLQFLIQYYNGEERAKGNILERFSAQQFPDLHSELNLSSLELGDSALYFCASSVGGTEAFFGQGTRLTVV.

The chain is built from TRBV24-1 and TRBJ2-1; 10 bases are shared with TRBD1. The junction had 13 bases not matched to a gene; V was cut back by 2 bases and J by 7 bases. CDR3 length: 18 amino acids. Germline V CDR1 and CDR2: KGHDR, SFDVKD. CDR3 nucleotides: TGTGCCACCAGTGATTCCCCGATGACAGGGGGCGAGTGGAATGAGCAGTTCTTC. The encoded protein is CATSDSPMTGGEWNEQFF.

This clonotype was observed many times. V usage is TRBV9 and J usage is TRBJ2-1; 9 bases agree with TRBD2. V lost 3 bases to trimming and J lost 6 bases; unmatched junction nucleotides: 4. Per germline, CDR1 SGDLS and CDR2 YYNGEE. The CDR3 covers 14 residues. CDR3 residues: CASSAGGGGNEQFF. The CDR3 DNA follows: TGTGCCAGCAGCGCTGGCGGGGGGGGCAATGAGCAGTTCTTC.

V and J are TRBV5-6 and TRBJ2-7; a possible D gene is TRBD2 (5 bases). Between the trimmed V and J ends, which lost 2 bases and 2 bases, there was a span of 14 bases. This CDR3 is built from 15 residues. The V gene's germline CDR1 is SGHDT and CDR2 YYEEEE. CDR3 in amino acids: CASSLVGSSPYEQYV. The CDR3 region has the DNA TGTGCCAGCAGCTTAGTAGGGTCTAGCCCCTACGAGCAGTACGTC.

CDR3 sequence: CSVQIGANSYEQYF. In DNA form, the CDR3 reads TGCAGCGTTCAAATAGGGGCCAACTCCTACGAGCAGTACTTC. This sequence joins TRBV29-1 and TRBJ2-7; possible D gene TRBD1, 5 bases. V dropped 5 bases and J dropped 0 bases, with 14 bases sitting between them. This CDR3 comprises 14 residues. In germline, CDR1 is SQVTM, CDR2 ANQGSEA.

This clonotype was counted many times. The CDR3: CASSLGSTDTQYF. The CDR3, as DNA: TGTGCCAGCAGTCTGGGGTCTACAGATACGCAGTATTTT. The chain carries TRBV12-3 or TRBV12-4 and TRBJ2-3; D gene uncertain. Trimming removed 5 bases at V and 3 bases at J, with 9 bases between. The CDR3 loop spans 13 amino acids.

The chain is built from TRBV19 and TRBJ2-1, with 7 bases aligning to TRBD2. The trim removed 6 bases at V and 4 bases at J, leaving 9 bases unmatched. There are 15 residues in the CDR3. The V gene's germline CDR1 is LNHDA and CDR2 SQIVND (reference sequence). CDR3: CASRKIAGVYNEQFF. CDR3 nucleotide sequence: TGTGCCAGTAGGAAAATAGCGGGTGTTTACAATGAGCAGTTCTTC.